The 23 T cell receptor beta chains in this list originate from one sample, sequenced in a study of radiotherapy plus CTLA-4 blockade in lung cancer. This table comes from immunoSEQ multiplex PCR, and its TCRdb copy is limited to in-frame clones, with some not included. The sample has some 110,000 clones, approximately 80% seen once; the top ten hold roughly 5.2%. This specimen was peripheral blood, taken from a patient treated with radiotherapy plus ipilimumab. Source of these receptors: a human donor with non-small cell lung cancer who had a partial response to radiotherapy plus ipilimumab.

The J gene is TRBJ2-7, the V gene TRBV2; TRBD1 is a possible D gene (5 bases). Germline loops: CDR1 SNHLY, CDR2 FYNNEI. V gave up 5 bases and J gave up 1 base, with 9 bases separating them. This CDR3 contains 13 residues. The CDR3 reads CASSYRQSYEQYF. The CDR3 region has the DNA TGTGCCAGCAGTTACCGACAGTCCTACGAGCAGTACTTC. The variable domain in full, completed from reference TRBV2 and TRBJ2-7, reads EPEVTQTPSHQVTQMGQEVILRCVPISNHLYFYWYRQILGQKVEFLVSFYNNEISEKSEIFDDQFSVERPDGSNFTLKIRSTKLEDSAMYFCASSYRQSYEQYFGPGTRLTVT.

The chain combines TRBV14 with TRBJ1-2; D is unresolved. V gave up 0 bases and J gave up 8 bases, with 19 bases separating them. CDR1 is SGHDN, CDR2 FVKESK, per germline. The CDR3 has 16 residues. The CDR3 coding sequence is TGTGCCAGCAGCCAAGATCTAGAGAGCAGCCCGAGGGGCTACACCTTC. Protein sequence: CASSQDLESSPRGYTF.

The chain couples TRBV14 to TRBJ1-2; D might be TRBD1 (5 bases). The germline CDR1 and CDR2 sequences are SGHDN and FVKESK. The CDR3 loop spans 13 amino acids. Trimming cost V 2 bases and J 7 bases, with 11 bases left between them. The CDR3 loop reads CASSQFEGVGYTF. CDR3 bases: TGTGCCAGCAGCCAATTTGAAGGGGTTGGCTACACCTTC.

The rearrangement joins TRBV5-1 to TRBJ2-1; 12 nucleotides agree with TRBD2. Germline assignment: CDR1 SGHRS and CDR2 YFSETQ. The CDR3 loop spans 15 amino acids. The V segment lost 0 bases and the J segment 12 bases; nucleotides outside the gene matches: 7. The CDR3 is CASSLEASGRARQFF. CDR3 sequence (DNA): TGCGCCAGCAGCTTGGAGGCTAGCGGGAGGGCCCGGCAGTTCTTC.

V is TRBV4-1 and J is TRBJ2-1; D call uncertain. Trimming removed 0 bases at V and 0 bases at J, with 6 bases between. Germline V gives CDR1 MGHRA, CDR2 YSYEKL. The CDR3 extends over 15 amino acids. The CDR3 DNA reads TGCGCCAGCAGCCAAGAAGCGTTCTCCTACAATGAGCAGTTCTTC. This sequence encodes CASSQEAFSYNEQFF.

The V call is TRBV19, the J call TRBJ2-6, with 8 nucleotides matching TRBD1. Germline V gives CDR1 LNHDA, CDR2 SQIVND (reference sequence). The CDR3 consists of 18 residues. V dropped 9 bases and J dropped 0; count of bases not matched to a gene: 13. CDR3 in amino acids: CASDLGRGRGSGANVLTF. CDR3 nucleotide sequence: TGTGCCAGCGATCTCGGCAGGGGGCGAGGCTCTGGGGCCAACGTCCTGACTTTC.

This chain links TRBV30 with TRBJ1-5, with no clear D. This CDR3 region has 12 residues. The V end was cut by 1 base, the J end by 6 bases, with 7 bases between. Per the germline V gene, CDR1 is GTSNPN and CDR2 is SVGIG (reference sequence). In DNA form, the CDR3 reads TGTGCCTGGAGTGGAACGAGTCAGCCCCAGCATTTT. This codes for CAWSGTSQPQHF.

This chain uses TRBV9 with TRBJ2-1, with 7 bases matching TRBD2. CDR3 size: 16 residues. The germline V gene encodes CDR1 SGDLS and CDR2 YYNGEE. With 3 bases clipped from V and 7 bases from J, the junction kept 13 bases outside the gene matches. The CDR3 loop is CASSEGKLAVKNEQFF. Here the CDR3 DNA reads TGTGCCAGCAGCGAAGGTAAGCTAGCGGTAAAGAATGAGCAGTTCTTC.

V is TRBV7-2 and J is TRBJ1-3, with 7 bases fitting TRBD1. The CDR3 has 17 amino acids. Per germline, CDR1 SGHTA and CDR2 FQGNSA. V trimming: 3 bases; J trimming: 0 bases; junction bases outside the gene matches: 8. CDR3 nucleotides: TGTGCCAGCAGCTTTGACAGGGTCAAGAGCTCTGGAAACACCATATATTTT. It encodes CASSFDRVKSSGNTIYF.

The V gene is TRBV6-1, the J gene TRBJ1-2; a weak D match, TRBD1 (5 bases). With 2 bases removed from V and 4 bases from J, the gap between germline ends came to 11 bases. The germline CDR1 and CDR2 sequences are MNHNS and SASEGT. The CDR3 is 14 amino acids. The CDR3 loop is CASSEFGALYGYTF. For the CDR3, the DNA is TGTGCCAGCAGTGAATTTGGGGCCCTCTATGGCTACACCTTC.

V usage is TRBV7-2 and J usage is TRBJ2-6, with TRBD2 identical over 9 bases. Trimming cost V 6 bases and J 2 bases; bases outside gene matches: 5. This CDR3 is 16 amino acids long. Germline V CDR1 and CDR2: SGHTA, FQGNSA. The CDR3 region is CASRLAGSAGANVLTF. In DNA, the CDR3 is TGTGCCAGCAGGCTAGCGGGGTCGGCTGGGGCCAACGTCCTGACTTTC.

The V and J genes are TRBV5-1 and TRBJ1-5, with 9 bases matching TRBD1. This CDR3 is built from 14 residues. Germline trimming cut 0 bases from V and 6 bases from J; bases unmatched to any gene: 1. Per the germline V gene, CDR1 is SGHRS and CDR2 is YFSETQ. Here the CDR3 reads CASSLGQGGQPQHF. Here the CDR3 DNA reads TGCGCCAGCAGCTTGGGACAGGGGGGTCAGCCCCAGCATTTT.

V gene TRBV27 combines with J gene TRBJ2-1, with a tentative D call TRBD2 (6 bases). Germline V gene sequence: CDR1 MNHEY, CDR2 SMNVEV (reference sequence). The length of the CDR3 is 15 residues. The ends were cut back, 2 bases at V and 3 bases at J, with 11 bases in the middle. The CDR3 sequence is CASSLGTLGYNEQFF. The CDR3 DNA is TGTGCCAGCAGTTTAGGGACTCTAGGCTACAATGAGCAGTTCTTC.

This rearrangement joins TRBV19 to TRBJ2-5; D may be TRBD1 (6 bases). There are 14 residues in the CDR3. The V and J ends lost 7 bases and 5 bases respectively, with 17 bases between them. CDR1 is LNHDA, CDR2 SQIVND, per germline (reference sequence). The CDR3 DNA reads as TGTGCCAGTAATGCGCTAGGGGGTGGCGAGACCCAGTACTTC. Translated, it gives CASNALGGGETQYF.

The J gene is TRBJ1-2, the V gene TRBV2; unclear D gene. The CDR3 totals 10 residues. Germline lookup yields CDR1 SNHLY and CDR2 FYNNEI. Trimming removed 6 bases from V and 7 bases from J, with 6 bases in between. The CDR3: CASRQIGYTF. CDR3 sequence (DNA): TGTGCCAGCAGACAAATTGGCTACACCTTC. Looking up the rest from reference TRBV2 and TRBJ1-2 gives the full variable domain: EPEVTQTPSHQVTQMGQEVILRCVPISNHLYFYWYRQILGQKVEFLVSFYNNEISEKSEIFDDQFSVERPDGSNFTLKIRSTKLEDSAMYFCASRQIGYTFGSGTRLTVV.

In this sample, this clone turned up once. The DNA of the CDR3 is TGTGCCAGCACCAACGGGGGAAATGAGCAGTTCTTC. It specifies CASTNGGNEQFF. The V call is TRBV9, the J call TRBJ2-1; D is possibly TRBD2 (6 bases). The germline V and J ends were trimmed by 6 bases and 7 bases, with 11 bases remaining between them. The CDR3 is made up of 12 amino acids. The germline V gene encodes CDR1 SGDLS and CDR2 YYNGEE. Full variable domain (rest looked up from reference TRBV9 and TRBJ2-1): DSGVTQTPKHLITATGQRVTLRCSPRSGDLSVYWYQQSLDQGLQFLIQYYNGEERAKGNILERFSAQQFPDLHSELNLSSLELGDSALYFCASTNGGNEQFFGPGTRLTVL.

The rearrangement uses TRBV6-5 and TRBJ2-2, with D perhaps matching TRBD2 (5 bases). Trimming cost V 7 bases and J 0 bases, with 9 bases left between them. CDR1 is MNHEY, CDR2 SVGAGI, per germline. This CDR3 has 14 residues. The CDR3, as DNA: TGTGCCAGCAAAGGACTTACGAACACCGGGGAGCTGTTTTTT. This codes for CASKGLTNTGELFF.

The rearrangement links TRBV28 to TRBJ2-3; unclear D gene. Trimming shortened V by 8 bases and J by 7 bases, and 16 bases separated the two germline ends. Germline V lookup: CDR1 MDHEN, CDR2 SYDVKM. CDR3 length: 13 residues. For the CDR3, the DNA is TGTGCCAGCTCCCCGGTTGATTTATATACGCAGTATTTT. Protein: CASSPVDLYTQYF.

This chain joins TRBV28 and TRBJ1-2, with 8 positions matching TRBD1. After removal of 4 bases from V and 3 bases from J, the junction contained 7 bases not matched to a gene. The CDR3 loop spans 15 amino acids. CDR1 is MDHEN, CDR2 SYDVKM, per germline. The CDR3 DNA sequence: TGTGCCAGCAGTTCCTCGACAGGGGACGACTATGGCTACACCTTC. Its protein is CASSSSTGDDYGYTF.

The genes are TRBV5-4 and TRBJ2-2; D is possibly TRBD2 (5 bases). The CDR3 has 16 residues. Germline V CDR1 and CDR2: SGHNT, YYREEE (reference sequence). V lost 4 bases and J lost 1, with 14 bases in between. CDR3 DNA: TGTGCCAGCAGCGCTAACTCTCGGGAGAACACCGGGGAGCTGTTTTTT. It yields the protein CASSANSRENTGELFF.

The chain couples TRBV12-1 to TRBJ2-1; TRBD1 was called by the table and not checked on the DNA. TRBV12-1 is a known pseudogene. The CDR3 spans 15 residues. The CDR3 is CASSTQDRVVDEQFF. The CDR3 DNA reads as TGTGCCAGCAGCACTCAGGACAGGGTGGTGGATGAGCAGTTCTTC.

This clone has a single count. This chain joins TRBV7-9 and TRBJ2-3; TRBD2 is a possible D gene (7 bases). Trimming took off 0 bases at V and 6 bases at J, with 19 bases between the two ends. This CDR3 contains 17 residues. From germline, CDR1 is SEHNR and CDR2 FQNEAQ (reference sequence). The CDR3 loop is CASSLARGGTRSDTQYF. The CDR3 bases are TGTGCCAGCAGCTTAGCGCGGGGAGGGACAAGGAGCGATACGCAGTATTTT.

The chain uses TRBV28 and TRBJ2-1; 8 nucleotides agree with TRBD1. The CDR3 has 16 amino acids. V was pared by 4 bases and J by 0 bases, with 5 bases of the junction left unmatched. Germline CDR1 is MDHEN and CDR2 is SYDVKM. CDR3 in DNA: TGTGCCAGCAGTTCCTGGACAGGGAGCTCCTACAATGAGCAGTTCTTC. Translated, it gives CASSSWTGSSYNEQFF. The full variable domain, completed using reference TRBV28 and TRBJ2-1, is DVKVTQSSRYLVKRTGEKVFLECVQDMDHENMFWYRQDPGLGLRLIYFSYDVKMKEKGDIPEGYSVSREKKERFSLILESASTNQTSMYLCASSSWTGSSYNEQFFGPGTRLTVL.